These 4 T cell receptor beta chains share one sample of origin, sequenced in a study of blood T cell repertoires in COVID-19. The data were produced by immunoSEQ multiplex PCR, yet TCRdb's version contains in-frame clones alone and is incomplete. The sample lists 55,000 to 85,000 clones; 88% were seen once. Sequenced material: peripheral blood. These receptors originate from a human donor in a cohort sampled during active COVID-19.

The rearrangement uses TRBV7-2 and TRBJ2-4; 10 nucleotides line up with TRBD1. With V trimmed by 5 bases and J by 10 bases, 5 bases remained unmatched. CDR1 is SGHTA and CDR2 is FQGNSA in the germline V gene. This CDR3 is 13 amino acids long. CDR3 sequence (DNA): TGTGCCAGCAGCACCGGACAGGGGGGGATTCAGTACTTC. It codes for CASSTGQGGIQYF.

This chain links TRBV3-1 (or the pseudogene TRBV3-2) with TRBJ2-5; possibly TRBD2 for D (5 bases). V lost 4 bases and J lost 4, with 13 bases in between. The CDR3 runs to 14 residues. Germline CDR1 is LGHDT and CDR2 is YNNKEL (reference sequence). DNA for the CDR3: TGTGCCAGCAGCCCGACTAACAGCGGAGAGACCCAGTACTTC. It encodes CASSPTNSGETQYF.

This clone has only a few counts. Here the CDR3 reads CATAKGADEKLFF. Here the CDR3 DNA reads TGTGCCACCGCTAAGGGGGCCGATGAAAAACTGTTTTTT. The V gene is TRBV15, the J gene TRBJ1-4, with TRBD1 identical over 7 bases. With 8 bases clipped from V and 6 bases from J, the junction kept 6 bases outside the gene matches. The CDR3 is 13 amino acids. The germline gives CDR1 LNHNV, CDR2 YYDKDF (reference sequence).

The chain employs TRBV5-1 and TRBJ2-5; D is undetermined. Per the germline V gene, CDR1 is SGHRS and CDR2 is YFSETQ. The CDR3 is 15 amino acids. V was trimmed by 0 bases and J by 5 bases, leaving 14 bases between them. This chain's CDR3 is CASSLASGSQETQYF. The CDR3 DNA reads as TGCGCCAGCAGCTTGGCGTCAGGCTCCCAGGAGACCCAGTACTTC.